The following is a T cell receptor (beta chain) sequence with its context. The antigen is not known. The TCR beta profiling, which covered VDJ combination and CDR3 sequence, was carried out using genomic DNA as the template. TCRdb re-called the reads with MiXCR, one entry per CDR3 protein. Of about 200,000 distinct CDR3 sequences listed, almost 35% were seen once; the top ten hold 1% to 1.3%. The data stem from a study of CD8+CD57+ T cells in acquired aplastic anemia. The germline gives CDR1 DFQATT, CDR2 SNEGSKA (reference sequence). The CDR3 extends over 16 amino acids. Germline trimming cut 1 base from V and 7 bases from J; bases unmatched to any gene: 9. Whole-study findings and limits: Researchers report that about 29 CD8+ CDR3 sequences appeared in both patients and controls. Patients and controls were not found to differ significantly in CD8+ Simpson's diversity.

Sequenced material: sorted CD4+, CD8+, or CD8+CD57+ T cells (not recorded which) from PBMCs. This clonotype was obtained from a human donor in good health, serving as a control. The rearrangement uses TRBV20-1 and TRBJ1-4; 10 nucleotides line up with TRBD1. CDR3 nucleotides: TGCAGTGCTAGAGGTCTGACAGGGGGCTTTATTGAAAAACTGTTTTTT. It is translated as CSARGLTGGFIEKLFF.